This record covers a single T cell receptor (beta chain). The data were obtained in a study of T cells in Graves' hyperthyroidism and ophthalmopathy. Study at large: Any treatment followed the collection of peripheral blood at initial diagnosis.

Amplified regions were TCR beta CDR3 sequences from RNA transcripts. Using the HTBI primer set, a first-round RT-PCR was run on the TCR CDR3. TCRdb redid the calling of the multiplex PCR reads with MiXCR, one entry per CDR3 protein. Of 380,000 or so distinct CDR3 sequences detected, approximately 13% appear once; the ten largest clones hold about 26%. J lost 3 bases, V lost 2 bases, and 3 bases had no gene match. The CDR3 length is 17 residues. CDR1 MNHEY and CDR2 SVGEGT come from the germline V gene. The PBMCs had their origin in 10 ml of fresh peripheral blood. Sequencing was done on a sample of blood. The V call is TRBV6-2 or TRBV6-3, the J call TRBJ2-3; 15 bases match TRBD2. This clonotype was sampled from a woman in her 30s with Graves' hyperthyroidism. The CDR3 nucleotides read TGTGCCAGCAGTTACGGGGGACTAGCGGGAGGTACAGATACGCAGTATTTT. Protein product: CASSYGGLAGGTDTQYF.